This T cell receptor beta chain was recovered during a study of T cells in Graves' hyperthyroidism and ophthalmopathy. Amplification yielded TCR beta CDR3 regions, with RNA transcripts as the source. An initial round of RT-PCR targeting the TCR CDR3 relied on the HTBI primer set. TCRdb redid the calling of the multiplex PCR reads with MiXCR, one entry per CDR3 protein. Of about 400,000 distinct CDR3 sequences listed, approximately 14% are singletons. The length of the CDR3 is 17 residues. Germline values: CDR1 LGHNA, CDR2 YNFKEQ. J gave up 1 base and V 0 bases, and 5 bases lay outside the gene matches.

This clonotype was obtained from a woman aged 18 to 35 with Graves' hyperthyroidism. Input material: blood. V is TRBV4-2 and J is TRBJ2-3; TRBD2 agrees at 9 bases. The CDR3 loop is CASSQDGGRGGTDTQYF. CDR3 DNA sequence: TGTGCCAGCAGCCAAGACGGCGGGAGGGGGGGCACAGATACGCAGTATTTT.